Listed here are 23 T cell receptor beta chains from one sample, sequenced in a study of CD8+CD57+ T cells in acquired aplastic anemia. Genomic DNA templated the TCR beta VDJ and CDR3 profiling. One entry per CDR3 protein, called by TCRdb with MiXCR from the reads. The sample shows a few hundred thousand distinct CDR3 sequences, over 40% of them seen only once. Previously, flow cytometry had revealed CD8+CD57+ cell expansion in the patients chosen for sequencing. The sample consisted of sorted CD4+, CD8+, or CD8+CD57+ T cells (not recorded which) from PBMCs. These receptors were obtained from a human donor with aplastic anemia.

This sequence joins TRBV7-8 and TRBJ2-7, with D uncertain. Trimming stripped 1 base from V and 7 bases from J, with 8 bases between. The CDR3 runs to 12 residues. The germline gives CDR1 SGHVS, CDR2 FQNEAQ. The CDR3 region is CASSLVSGEQYF. The CDR3 DNA sequence: TGTGCCAGCAGCTTAGTCTCAGGAGAGCAGTACTTC.

For this clonotype: In this CDR3 the conserved last residue, phenylalanine or tryptophan, is missing, so a read error is likely. The limits of the CDR3 on the DNA are not certain, so only TCRdb's listed CDR3 is given. This chain joins TRBV3-1 and TRBJ2-5; TRBD1, the D gene given by the table, was not confirmed from the DNA. The CDR3 adds up to 17 amino acids, both ends counted. Germline CDR1 LGHDT, CDR2 YNNKEL (reference sequence). CDR3 loop: CASSLASGQSYGYTFGS.

Regarding this clonotype: The junction differs from germline at one of its ends, possibly a read error. The chain employs TRBV20-1 and TRBJ2-7, with 9 bases that match TRBD2. CDR1 is DFQATT, CDR2 SNEGSKA, per germline (reference sequence). The CDR3 is 14 residues long. The CDR3 spells CSARGLAGGGEQYF. The CDR3 DNA is TGCAGTGCAAGAGGTTTGGCGGGAGGGGGTGAGCAGTACTTC.

This clonotype was counted once. The chain employs TRBV20-1 and TRBJ2-3; 8 nucleotides match TRBD2. This CDR3 is 16 amino acids long. The ends lost 1 base at V and 0 bases at J; junction bases unmatched: 6. Germline V gene lookup returns CDR1 DFQATT and CDR2 SNEGSKA (reference sequence). The CDR3 DNA reads as TGCAGTGCTAGAGCGGGCGGGGGGCGGAGCACAGATACGCAGTATTTT. Amino acids: CSARAGGGRSTDTQYF.

This chain uses TRBV5-1 with TRBJ1-2; a possible D gene is TRBD1 (5 bases). Deletions cut 3 bases from V and 7 bases from J, with 19 bases between. The CDR3 covers 15 residues. Germline CDR1 is SGHRS and CDR2 is YFSETQ. The DNA of the CDR3 is TGCGCCAGCAGCTCGCAATACCCGGGACGGCGTGGCTACACCTTC. It codes for CASSSQYPGRRGYTF. The full variable domain, rest sourced from reference TRBV5-1 and TRBJ1-2, is KAGVTQTPRYLIKTRGQQVTLSCSPISGHRSVSWYQQTPGQGLQFLFEYFSETQRNKGNFPGRFSGRQFSNSRSEMNVSTLELGDSALYLCASSSQYPGRRGYTFGSGTRLTVV.

The genes are TRBV10-3 and TRBJ1-6; a weak D match, TRBD1 (6 bases). The V gene's germline CDR1 is ENHRY and CDR2 SYGVKD. Trimming cost V 4 bases and J 8 bases, with 15 bases left between them. This CDR3 is 15 amino acids long. The CDR3 loop is CAISGPDRWDSPLHF. The CDR3 DNA sequence: TGTGCCATCAGTGGGCCGGACAGATGGGATTCACCCCTCCACTTT.

This clonotype was counted once. V and J are TRBV5-1 and TRBJ2-3; D may be TRBD2 (5 bases). Germline CDR1 and CDR2: SGHRS and YFSETQ. The CDR3 length is 14 residues. V dropped 5 bases and J dropped 1 base, with 11 bases sitting between them. CDR3 in DNA: TGCGCCAGCAGTCGACGGGGAGGCACAGATACGCAGTATTTT. As protein: CASSRRGGTDTQYF.

Many counts were recorded for this clonotype. The chain recombines TRBV7-3 with TRBJ2-3; 14 bases line up with TRBD2. Germline V gene lookup returns CDR1 SGHTA and CDR2 FQGTGA. This CDR3 comprises 18 residues. Trimming at V came to 5 bases and at J to 4 bases, leaving 11 bases not matched to a gene. Here the CDR3 reads CASSPTSGTSGGADTQYF. The CDR3 region has the DNA TGTGCCAGCAGCCCAACCAGCGGGACTAGCGGGGGTGCAGATACGCAGTATTTT.

The chain recombines TRBV20-1 with TRBJ2-7; TRBD1 agrees at 7 bases. The J segment lost 5 bases and the V segment lost 7 bases, leaving 11 bases of the junction unmatched. Germline lookup yields CDR1 DFQATT and CDR2 SNEGSKA (reference sequence). The CDR3 has 13 residues. The CDR3 sequence: CSVARQGFHEQYF. CDR3 coding DNA: TGCAGTGTGGCGCGACAGGGATTTCACGAGCAGTACTTC.

The chain employs TRBV4-1 and TRBJ1-1; no firm D call. The CDR3 runs to 14 residues. V dropped 4 bases and J dropped 8 bases, with 17 bases sitting between them. CDR1 and CDR2 from the germline V gene are MGHRA and YSYEKL. CDR3 sequence (DNA): TGCGCCAGCAGCCTAACCGGGTCTTTAGCAGAAGCTTTCTTT. It yields the protein CASSLTGSLAEAFF.

Only a few counts were recorded for this clonotype. CDR3 loop: CASSRASDYSYEQYF. For the CDR3, the DNA is TGTGCCAGCAGCCGAGCGAGCGACTATTCCTACGAGCAGTACTTC. This chain connects TRBV3-1 to TRBJ2-7, with TRBD2 as a possible D gene (5 bases). This CDR3 region has 15 residues. Germline CDR1 LGHDT, CDR2 YNNKEL (reference sequence). Trimming stripped 4 bases from V and 1 base from J, with 14 bases between.

The CDR3 reads CASSVEAATYYYGYTF. The CDR3 nucleotides are TGTGCCAGCAGCGTAGAAGCAGCGACTTACTACTATGGCTACACCTTC. The rearrangement uses TRBV9 and TRBJ1-2; D remains ambiguous. Per germline, CDR1 SGDLS and CDR2 YYNGEE. The V end was cut by 0 bases, the J end by 3 bases, with 15 bases between. There are 16 residues in the CDR3.

The table lists this clonotype with many counts. The rearrangement joins TRBV6-1 to TRBJ2-7, with a possible D match to TRBD2 (6 bases). The CDR3 totals 15 residues. In germline, CDR1 is MNHNS, CDR2 SASEGT. Between the trimmed V and J ends, which lost 2 bases and 2 bases, there was a span of 13 bases. The DNA of the CDR3 is TGTGCCAGCAGTGAAAAGATTAGCGGTCCCTACGAGCAGTACTTC. It encodes CASSEKISGPYEQYF.

About this clonotype itself: A read error is possible here, since a much larger clone lies one base away. The chain joins TRBV7-2 to TRBJ1-2; 7 nucleotides line up with TRBD1. Germline V gene sequence: CDR1 SGHTA, CDR2 FQGNSA. The CDR3 is 13 amino acids. The CDR3 bases are TGTGCCACGGGGACAGACCTAAACTATGACTACACCTTC. It specifies CATGTDLNYDYTF.

The chain joins TRBV24-1 to TRBJ1-2, with 10 bases aligning to TRBD1. V trimming: 4 bases; J trimming: 8 bases; junction bases outside the gene matches: 6. In germline, CDR1 is KGHDR, CDR2 SFDVKD. The CDR3 contains 14 residues. The CDR3 DNA follows: TGTGCCACCAGTGACGCAAGGACAGGGGGAGGCTACACCTTC. Its translation is CATSDARTGGGYTF.

This clonotype was found a few times. This sequence joins TRBV19 and TRBJ1-2; weak D call: TRBD1 (6 bases). The CDR3 totals 13 residues. Between the trimmed V and J ends, which lost 9 bases and 0 bases, there was a span of 11 bases. From germline, CDR1 is LNHDA and CDR2 SQIVND (reference sequence). The CDR3 DNA reads as TGTGCCAGCGCGAGGGGGTCTAACTATGGCTACACCTTC. Its translation: CASARGSNYGYTF. Complete variable domain (other parts from reference TRBV19 and TRBJ1-2): DGGITQSPKYLFRKEGQNVTLSCEQNLNHDAMYWYRQDPGQGLRLIYYSQIVNDFQKGDIAEGYSVSREKKESFPLTVTSAQKNPTAFYLCASARGSNYGYTFGSGTRLTVV.

The V call is TRBV19, the J call TRBJ1-4; 7 bases match TRBD1. Losses at the gene ends were 3 bases for V and 5 bases for J; bases not matched to a gene: 9. Germline values: CDR1 LNHDA, CDR2 SQIVND (reference sequence). The CDR3 covers 16 residues. CDR3 nucleotide sequence: TGTGCCAGTAGTATTGTCCCCGGACAGGAAAATGAAAAACTGTTTTTT. Its protein is CASSIVPGQENEKLFF. Supplemented by reference TRBV19 and TRBJ1-4, the full variable domain reads DGGITQSPKYLFRKEGQNVTLSCEQNLNHDAMYWYRQDPGQGLRLIYYSQIVNDFQKGDIAEGYSVSREKKESFPLTVTSAQKNPTAFYLCASSIVPGQENEKLFFGSGTQLSVL.

This clonotype appeared a few times. The CDR3 coding sequence is TGTGCCAGCAGCAACGGGGGACAGGGTGGTTCACCCCTCCACTTT. The encoded protein is CASSNGGQGGSPLHF. This chain joins TRBV2 and TRBJ1-6; TRBD1 agrees at 9 bases. There are 15 residues in the CDR3. Germline lookup yields CDR1 SNHLY and CDR2 FYNNEI. Trimming took 6 bases from V and 9 from J; bases not matched to a gene: 9.

The J gene is TRBJ2-7, the V gene TRBV4-3; D ambiguous. Germline CDR1 reads LGHNA; CDR2 reads YSLEER. This CDR3 is built from 13 residues. Deletions cut 0 bases from V and 4 bases from J, with 7 bases between. The CDR3, as DNA: TGCGCCAGCAGCCAAGACGCGTGGTACGAGCAGTACTTC. Translated: CASSQDAWYEQYF.

Note on this clonotype: This may be a read error: a much more frequent sequence differs by one nucleotide. The rearrangement joins TRBV6-5 to TRBJ1-5, with D perhaps TRBD1 (5 bases). Germline CDR1 MNHEY, CDR2 SVGAGI. The length of the CDR3 is 12 residues. The chain's CDR3 is CASGGGNQPRHF. The CDR3, as DNA: TGTGCCAGCGGGGGGGGGAATCAGCCCCGGCATTTT.

As concerns this clonotype: Its ends do not fully match the called genes, so a read error is possible. This chain joins TRBV7-9 and TRBJ1-1, with 11 bases lining up with TRBD1. This CDR3 is 15 amino acids long. CDR1 is SEHNR, CDR2 FQNEAQ, per germline (reference sequence). The CDR3 protein is CAGSLGQGAYTEAFF. CDR3 DNA sequence: TGTGCCGGCAGCCTAGGACAGGGGGCGTACACTGAAGCTTTCTTT.

With regard to this clonotype: Germline and junction disagree at one end, which may indicate a read error. The J gene is TRBJ2-6, the V gene TRBV6-1; D possibly uses TRBD1 or TRBD2 (6 bases each). The V gene's germline CDR1 is MNHNS and CDR2 SASEGT. The CDR3 runs 15 residues. The CDR3 DNA follows: TGTGCCAGCAGTTTGGGGGGCTCTGGGGCCAGCGTCCTGACTTTC. Residues: CASSLGGSGASVLTF.

The J gene is TRBJ1-5, the V gene TRBV5-4; 11 nucleotides match TRBD1. Germline V gene lookup returns CDR1 SGHNT and CDR2 YYREEE (reference sequence). The CDR3 is made up of 15 amino acids. Trimming removed 4 bases from V and 7 bases from J; junction bases left unmatched: 7. The CDR3 spells CASSMDRGRGQPQHF. The DNA of the CDR3 is TGTGCCAGCAGCATGGACAGGGGGCGAGGACAGCCCCAGCATTTT.